A single sample is the source of the 18 T cell receptor delta chains below, sequenced in a study of gamma-delta chains in newborns, infants, children. TCRdb reanalyzed the reads using CATT. This table has about 11,000 delta-chain clones, 3% to 4.5% appearing once. Material: blood. These receptors came from a child who was a newborn, infant or young child, either healthy, febrile or measles-vaccinated (not recorded which).

This clone was detected only a few times. The chain has TRDV1 and TRDJ1; no definite D call. Germline CDR1 reads TSWWSYY; CDR2 reads QGS. V shed 4 bases and J shed 0 bases, with 21 bases lying between them. CDR3 size: 18 residues. For the CDR3, the DNA is TGTGCTCTTGGGGGATTCCCTCTTCACCCCCTCTACACCGATAAACTCATCTTT. This codes for CALGGFPLHPLYTDKLIF.

This clone has only a few counts. The rearrangement uses TRDV1 and TRDJ1, with 12 bases matching TRDD3. V lost 0 bases and J lost 3; bases outside the gene matches: 14. This CDR3 has 20 amino acids. Germline CDR1 and CDR2: TSWWSYY and QGS. CDR3 loop: CALGELPSLTGGYPADKLIF. Here the CDR3 DNA reads TGTGCTCTTGGGGAACTCCCATCCCTTACTGGGGGATACCCTGCCGATAAACTCATCTTT.

This clone was found a few times. The V and J genes are TRDV1 and TRDJ1, with 11 bases that match TRDD3. V lost 2 bases to trimming and J lost 5 bases; unmatched junction nucleotides: 16. This CDR3 has 19 amino acids. The germline V gene encodes CDR1 TSWWSYY and CDR2 QGS. CDR3 sequence: CALGESYPFWGIRADKLIF. CDR3 coding DNA: TGTGCTCTTGGGGAATCCTACCCCTTTTGGGGGATACGTGCAGATAAACTCATCTTT.

In this sample, this clone turned up a few times. Germline and junction disagree at one end, which may indicate a read error. The chain combines TRAV29/DV5 with TRDJ1; 8 bases are a match to TRDD3. The germline gives CDR1 NSMFDY, CDR2 ISSIKDK. There are 19 residues in the CDR3. The CDR3: CAATLTVLGIPRYTDNLIF. The CDR3, as DNA: TGTGCAGCAACCTTAACAGTACTGGGGATACCGAGGTACACCGATAACCTCATCTTT.

This chain connects TRDV1 to TRDJ1; 12 bases align to TRDD3. The trim removed 2 bases at V and 0 bases at J, leaving 19 bases unmatched. CDR3 length: 22 residues. Germline loops: CDR1 TSWWSYY, CDR2 QGS. CDR3: CALGEGQIRLGDTLPYTDKLIF. CDR3 sequence (DNA): TGTGCTCTTGGGGAAGGGCAGATTCGACTGGGGGATACTCTCCCTTACACCGATAAACTCATCTTT.

This clone was found a few times. The junction does not match germline at one end; this may be a read error. V gene TRDV2 combines with J gene TRDJ1; 11 nucleotides line up with TRDD3. In germline, CDR1 is GEAIGNYY, CDR2 EKD. CDR3 length equals 19 residues. This CDR3 is CACYTVFGGYVSATDKLIF. CDR3 DNA sequence: TGTGCCTGTTACACCGTTTTTGGGGGATACGTATCTGCCACCGATAAACTCATCTTT.

Remarks on this clone: Other DNA sequences in the same sample also yield this CDR3. The chain employs TRDV1 and TRDJ1, with 9 bases aligning to TRDD3. The trim removed 6 bases at V and 0 bases at J, leaving 17 bases unmatched. CDR1 is TSWWSYY and CDR2 is QGS in the germline V gene. The CDR3 sequence is 19 residues long. The CDR3 DNA is TGTGCTCTTGGCGACCCCCCCCCTACTGGGGGACCTAACACCGATAAACTCATCTTT. Encoded protein: CALGDPPPTGGPNTDKLIF.

For this clone: The protein held in TCRdb is that of a much larger clone and does not match this DNA's translation at residue 9, likely because of a read error; the protein shown is translated from the DNA. The rearrangement uses TRDV2 and TRDJ1; 7 nucleotides match TRDD3. V dropped 3 bases and J dropped 1; count of bases not matched to a gene: 13. The germline V gene encodes CDR1 GEAIGNYY and CDR2 EKD. The CDR3 spans 17 residues. The CDR3 spells CACDPVSLRDTTDKLIF. The DNA for the CDR3 is TGTGCCTGTGACCCCGTGTCCCTGAGGGATACCACCGATAAACTCATCTTT.

This clone was counted only a few times. The chain has TRDV1 and TRDJ1; possibly TRDD3 for D (6 bases). Germline V gene lookup returns CDR1 TSWWSYY and CDR2 QGS. This CDR3 is 17 amino acids long. V gave up 0 bases and J gave up 1 base, with 15 bases separating them. The CDR3 loop is CALGELHPTWGTDKLIF. CDR3 DNA sequence: TGTGCTCTTGGGGAACTCCACCCGACCTGGGGCACCGATAAACTCATCTTT.

This clone occurred a few times. The rearrangement links TRDV1 to TRDJ1; 9 positions match TRDD3. The CDR3 length is 20 residues. Per germline, CDR1 TSWWSYY and CDR2 QGS. Losses at the gene ends were 4 bases for V and 0 bases for J; bases not matched to a gene: 18. CDR3 region: CALGGSASDYWGTYTDKLIF. In DNA, the CDR3 is TGTGCTCTTGGGGGTTCTGCGTCCGACTACTGGGGGACGTACACCGATAAACTCATCTTT.

Regarding this clone: A read error may explain this, as a much larger clone is one base away. V and J are TRDV2 and TRDJ1; maybe TRDD3 (6 bases). V lost 3 bases and J lost 0, with 28 bases in between. CDR3 length: 20 residues. Germline loops: CDR1 GEAIGNYY, CDR2 EKD. The CDR3 coding sequence is TGTGCCTGTGACCGACCGGGGGAGGGAGAATTTAACCAGTACACCGATAAACTCATCTTT. Its translation is CACDRPGEGEFNQYTDKLIF.

This clone was picked up a small number of times. The chain joins TRDV1 to TRDJ1; D is uncertain. The CDR3 sequence is 15 residues long. V was shortened by 0 bases and J by 0 bases, with 8 bases between the two germline ends. Looked up from germline, CDR1 is TSWWSYY and CDR2 is QGS. This CDR3 reads CALGELPADTDKLIF. CDR3 bases: TGTGCTCTTGGGGAACTTCCCGCGGACACCGATAAACTCATCTTT.

The table lists this clone with a few counts. The CDR3 region is CALGELAGIRFTDKLIF. DNA for the CDR3: TGTGCTCTTGGGGAACTGGCGGGGATACGTTTCACCGATAAACTCATCTTT. This chain uses TRDV1 with TRDJ1, with TRDD3 identical over 9 bases. The J gene is absent in TCRdb and was assigned here via DNA matching to germline. Trimming removed 0 bases from V and 1 base from J; junction bases left unmatched: 6. The germline CDR1 and CDR2 sequences are TSWWSYY and QGS. The CDR3 sequence is 17 residues long.

There are a few counts of this clone. The protein TCRdb gives is from a much larger clone and does not agree with this DNA's translation at residue 14, likely a read error; the protein shown here comes from the DNA. The gene calls are TRDV2 and TRDJ1; TRDD3 matches 7 bases. The CDR3 is 17 residues long. Germline V gene sequence: CDR1 GEAIGNYY, CDR2 EKD. CDR3 protein: CACEPLGISQGADELIF. CDR3 DNA: TGTGCCTGTGAACCTCTGGGGATATCCCAGGGTGCCGATGAACTCATCTTT.

This clone appeared a few times. The chain employs TRDV2 and TRDJ1, with no clear D. This CDR3 is built from 19 residues. The V gene's germline CDR1 is GEAIGNYY and CDR2 EKD. V gave up 0 bases and J gave up 0 bases, with 22 bases separating them. CDR3 amino acids: CACDTAERTRGLYTDKLIF. CDR3 nucleotide sequence: TGTGCCTGTGACACCGCGGAACGTACCAGGGGCCTGTACACCGATAAACTCATCTTT.

This clone was observed a few times. V gene TRDV1 combines with J gene TRDJ1; 12 bases are shared with TRDD3. Per germline, CDR1 TSWWSYY and CDR2 QGS. V lost 0 bases, J lost 3 bases, and 5 bases stayed unmatched. This CDR3 has 17 amino acids. CDR3 sequence: CALGELIPGGYADKLIF. Written as DNA, the CDR3 is TGTGCTCTTGGGGAACTAATACCTGGGGGATACGCCGATAAACTCATCTTT.

This clone was found a few times. The rearrangement links TRDV1 to TRDJ1; a possible D gene is TRDD3 (6 bases). This CDR3 is built from 19 residues. V gave up 2 bases and J gave up 0 bases, with 22 bases separating them. Germline V CDR1 and CDR2: TSWWSYY, QGS. Written as DNA, the CDR3 is TGTGCTCTTGGGGAAGGAAGGAGTACTGGGTGGTTGTACACCGATAAACTCATCTTT. Protein sequence: CALGEGRSTGWLYTDKLIF.

Only a few counts were recorded for this clone. One end of the junction fails to match germline, which may point to a read error. V and J are TRDV2 and TRDJ3, with 13 bases aligning to TRDD3. Germline loops: CDR1 GEAIGNYY, CDR2 EKD. The length of the CDR3 is 18 residues. CDR3 nucleotides: TGTGCCTGTGACTTACTGGGGGATACGCCCTGGGACGCCCGACAGATGTTTTTC. Amino acids: CACDLLGDTPWDARQMFF.